One sample yielded the 22 T cell receptor beta chains listed below, sequenced in a study of T cells after posttransplantation cyclophosphamide. Cyclophosphamide on days +3 and +4 followed busulfan-fludarabine conditioning and a marrow graft. Assay: immunoSEQ multiplex PCR; the TCRdb copy retains only in-frame clones and omits some. Altogether 4,500 to 6,000 clones are present, approximately 1.8% being singletons, with the ten largest covering 28%. Source: PBMCs, taken about 37 weeks after a stem cell transplant with posttransplant cyclophosphamide. The receptors come from a male patient between 25 and 40 years old who received an allogeneic stem cell transplant from a related donor, was CMV-positive, and had no GVHD. Some T cells may be transferred from the graft donor.

The sample holds a few counts of this clone. This chain connects TRBV9 to TRBJ2-3; D not resolved. Trimming pared 3 bases from V and 2 bases from J, leaving 4 bases between. The CDR3 is 12 amino acids. Germline V CDR1 and CDR2: SGDLS, YYNGEE. Written as DNA, the CDR3 is TGTGCCAGCAGCGCATCCACAGATACGCAGTATTTT. It is translated as CASSASTDTQYF.

This chain connects TRBV7-9 to TRBJ1-4, with 9 bases fitting TRBD1. The CDR3 consists of 16 residues. The ends lost 3 bases at V and 5 bases at J; junction bases unmatched: 7. CDR1 and CDR2 from the germline V gene are SEHNR and FQNEAQ (reference sequence). The chain's CDR3 is CASSFPAGTGNEKLFF. The CDR3 nucleotides are TGTGCCAGCAGCTTCCCGGCCGGGACAGGGAATGAAAAACTGTTTTTT.

This chain links TRBV15 with TRBJ2-3; D ambiguous. Trimming stripped 0 bases from V and 4 bases from J, with 8 bases between. Germline V gives CDR1 LNHNV, CDR2 YYDKDF (reference sequence). The CDR3 has 14 amino acids. CDR3 coding DNA: TGTGCCACCAGCAGAGATCTAGGCCCAGATACGCAGTATTTT. As protein: CATSRDLGPDTQYF.

Only a few counts were recorded for this clone. The V and J genes are TRBV7-6 and TRBJ2-6, with D unclear. The CDR3 is 15 amino acids. V lost 5 bases, J lost 1 base, and 9 bases lay in between. Germline assignment: CDR1 SGHVS and CDR2 FNYEAQ. CDR3 in amino acids: CASSPSISGANVLTF. CDR3 sequence (DNA): TGTGCCAGCAGCCCCTCTATTTCTGGGGCCAACGTCCTGACTTTC.

About this clone itself: Mismatch with germline at one junction end may stem from a read error. This chain connects TRBV13 to TRBJ1-3; D is undetermined. The CDR3 length is 14 residues. The germline V gene has CDR1 PRHDT and CDR2 FYEKMQ (reference sequence). The CDR3 spells CASSLSSSVNTIYF. The CDR3 DNA sequence: TGTGCCAGCAGCTTAAGTAGTTCTGTAAACACCATATATTTT.

This clone is large within its sample. As DNA, the CDR3 is TGTGCCAGCAGCTTATTATACTCGGGACAGGGGGCATACGAGCAGTACTTC. As protein: CASSLLYSGQGAYEQYF. The rearrangement links TRBV11-2 to TRBJ2-7; 12 nucleotides match TRBD1. The CDR3 spans 17 residues. J gave up 4 bases and V 2 bases, and 9 bases lay outside the gene matches. The germline V gene encodes CDR1 SGHAT and CDR2 FQNNGV.

This clone turned up a few times. The chain joins TRBV4-3 to TRBJ2-7, with 9 bases fitting TRBD2. V was clipped by 1 base and J by 5 bases; unmatched bases: 6. CDR1 and CDR2 (germline): LGHNA, YSLEER. This CDR3 is built from 15 residues. CDR3 DNA: TGCGCCAGCAGCCAAGGGGCGGGAGGGCCGCACGAGCAGTACTTC. It translates to CASSQGAGGPHEQYF.

The chain recombines TRBV9 with TRBJ2-1, with D possibly TRBD1 on 7 matching bases. The CDR3 extends over 15 amino acids. V was clipped by 4 bases and J by 2 bases, with 13 bases between them. Germline values: CDR1 SGDLS, CDR2 YYNGEE. The CDR3 region is CASSLQGGTYNEQFF. The DNA of the CDR3 is TGTGCCAGCAGCCTCCAGGGGGGAACCTACAATGAGCAGTTCTTC. Variable domain in full (rest from reference TRBV9 and TRBJ2-1): DSGVTQTPKHLITATGQRVTLRCSPRSGDLSVYWYQQSLDQGLQFLIQYYNGEERAKGNILERFSAQQFPDLHSELNLSSLELGDSALYFCASSLQGGTYNEQFFGPGTRLTVL.

A few counts support this clone. This chain links TRBV5-4 with TRBJ2-3; the match to TRBD1 covers 9 bases. The CDR3 consists of 16 residues. V was pared by 4 bases and J by 6 bases, with 12 bases of the junction left unmatched. The V gene's germline CDR1 is SGHNT and CDR2 YYREEE (reference sequence). The CDR3: CASSPGLGQGMDTQYF. The CDR3 nucleotides are TGTGCCAGCAGCCCGGGGTTGGGACAGGGTATGGATACGCAGTATTTT.

This chain links TRBV18 with TRBJ1-2, with 7 bases aligning to TRBD1. In germline, CDR1 is KGHSH, CDR2 LQKENI. The V gene end was trimmed by 2 bases and the J gene end by 7 bases; junction bases not matched to a gene: 7. The CDR3 covers 14 residues. As DNA, the CDR3 is TGTGCCAGCTCACCAGAAGGGACAGCGACTGGCTACACCTTC. Its translation is CASSPEGTATGYTF.

The chain couples TRBV5-6 to TRBJ1-2; unclear D gene. Germline values: CDR1 SGHDT, CDR2 YYEEEE. V was pared by 0 bases and J by 0 bases, with 3 bases between. This CDR3 comprises 13 residues. The CDR3 DNA reads TGTGCCAGCAGCTTGGCAGCTAACTATGGCTACACCTTC. As protein: CASSLAANYGYTF.

This clone occurred a few times. This chain uses TRBV25-1 with TRBJ2-5; 8 bases agree with TRBD2. Germline V gene sequence: CDR1 MGHDK, CDR2 SYGVNS. This CDR3 has 16 amino acids. Trimming cost V 3 bases and J 0 bases; bases outside gene matches: 6. CDR3 amino acids: CASSELGGGNQETQYF. The CDR3, as DNA: TGTGCCAGCAGTGAGCTAGGCGGGGGGAACCAAGAGACCCAGTACTTC.

This clone was counted a few times. The gene calls are TRBV30 and TRBJ1-2; D perhaps matches TRBD1 (5 bases). The germline V and J ends were trimmed by 2 bases and 6 bases, with 10 bases remaining between them. The CDR3 loop spans 12 amino acids. CDR1 and CDR2 from the germline V gene are GTSNPN and SVGIG (reference sequence). The CDR3: CAWSRQTDGYTF. DNA of the CDR3: TGTGCCTGGAGTAGACAGACGGATGGCTACACCTTC.

V gene TRBV28 combines with J gene TRBJ1-6; 8 bases are shared with TRBD1. From germline, CDR1 is MDHEN and CDR2 SYDVKM. This CDR3 spans 14 amino acids. J lost 8 bases, V lost 6 bases, and 6 bases had no gene match. Here the CDR3 reads CASRPAGGDSPLHF. In nucleotides, the CDR3 is TGTGCCAGCAGGCCTGCAGGGGGCGATTCACCCCTCCACTTT.

The V and J genes are TRBV6-5 and TRBJ1-5; D unclear. Trimming took off 4 bases at V and 2 bases at J, with 9 bases between the two ends. The CDR3 length is 14 residues. CDR1 MNHEY and CDR2 SVGAGI come from the germline V gene. CDR3 nucleotides: TGTGCCAGCAGTTTATGGCAGGGCAATCAGCCCCAGCATTTT. Encoded protein: CASSLWQGNQPQHF.

The CDR3 here is CASSDNPRMGQGAPNTEAFF. The CDR3 nucleotides read TGTGCCAGCAGCGATAACCCCCGAATGGGACAGGGGGCTCCAAACACTGAAGCTTTCTTT. The chain joins TRBV9 to TRBJ1-1, with 12 bases identical to TRBD1. The V segment lost 3 bases and the J segment 2 bases; nucleotides outside the gene matches: 17. The CDR3 is made up of 20 amino acids. Germline V gene data show CDR1 as SGDLS and CDR2 as YYNGEE.

This clone was seen a few times. The chain joins TRBV6-5 to TRBJ1-2; 7 bases map to TRBD1. V dropped 2 bases and J dropped 8; count of bases not matched to a gene: 5. The CDR3 has 13 amino acids. Germline assignment: CDR1 MNHEY and CDR2 SVGAGI. CDR3 nucleotide sequence: TGTGCCAGCAGTTACCCCGGGACAGAGGGCTACACCTTC. The encoded protein is CASSYPGTEGYTF.

Only a few counts were recorded for this clone. The chain links TRBV2 to TRBJ1-6; 8 bases agree with TRBD1. The J segment lost 6 bases and the V segment lost 8 bases, leaving 6 bases of the junction unmatched. Germline CDR1 SNHLY, CDR2 FYNNEI. This CDR3 spans 14 amino acids. CDR3 sequence: CASHGDRLNSPLHF. In DNA, the CDR3 is TGTGCCAGCCATGGGGACAGGCTTAATTCACCCCTCCACTTT.

The chain joins TRBV9 to TRBJ1-4, with 7 bases fitting TRBD1. Per the germline V gene, CDR1 is SGDLS and CDR2 is YYNGEE. The CDR3 extends over 13 amino acids. After removal of 3 bases from V and 8 bases from J, the junction contained 4 bases not matched to a gene. CDR3 coding DNA: TGTGCCAGCAGCGCAACAGGGGAAGAAAAACTGTTTTTT. It specifies CASSATGEEKLFF.

This clone was counted only a few times. V usage is TRBV5-5 and J usage is TRBJ2-7; a weak D match, TRBD1 (6 bases). Deletions cut 0 bases from V and 5 bases from J, with 12 bases between. CDR1 is SGHKS, CDR2 YYEKEE, per germline (reference sequence). This CDR3 comprises 14 residues. The CDR3 bases are TGTGCCAGCAGCTTGGAACAGGGTTCGGACGAGCAGTACTTC. This sequence encodes CASSLEQGSDEQYF.

This clone has more than one count but fewer than ten. This chain joins TRBV18 and TRBJ1-4; TRBD1 aligns across 10 bases. This CDR3 has 15 amino acids. V lost 0 bases and J lost 6; bases outside the gene matches: 1. The germline gives CDR1 KGHSH, CDR2 LQKENI. CDR3 nucleotide sequence: TGTGCCAGCTCACCACCGGGGACAGGGGATGAAAAACTGTTTTTT. Its protein is CASSPPGTGDEKLFF.

The CDR3 sequence is CASSQGAVSNYGYTF. CDR3 nucleotide sequence: TGTGCCAGCAGCCAAGGGGCAGTTTCTAACTATGGCTACACCTTC. The gene calls are TRBV14 and TRBJ1-2; D remains ambiguous. CDR1 is SGHDN and CDR2 is FVKESK in the germline V gene. V lost 1 base and J lost 0, with 9 bases in between. The CDR3 runs to 15 residues.